One sample yielded the 6 T cell receptor beta chains listed below, sequenced in a study of cytomegalovirus exposure and HLA in healthy donors. Clones were read by immunoSEQ multiplex PCR, and TCRdb kept only the in-frame ones, dropping some. Of roughly 100,000 clones in the sample, about 86% were seen once. The source material was PBMCs. All receptors derive from a woman between 18 and 29 years old in good health and CMV-seropositive.

The V call is TRBV7-3, the J call TRBJ2-1, with a tentative D call TRBD2 (6 bases). The CDR3 consists of 16 residues. Looked up from germline, CDR1 is SGHTA and CDR2 is FQGTGA. The germline V and J ends were trimmed by 2 bases and 7 bases, with 18 bases remaining between them. As DNA, the CDR3 is TGTGCCAGCAGCTTACTGTCTAGCGCGGATAGGAATGAGCAGTTCTTC. It codes for CASSLLSSADRNEQFF.

The count of this clone is one. This chain connects TRBV10-3 to TRBJ2-7, with TRBD2 matching over 9 bases. Germline V gene lookup returns CDR1 ENHRY and CDR2 SYGVKD. This CDR3 has 14 residues. Unmatched junction bases numbered 7, after V lost 5 bases and J lost 5 bases. DNA of the CDR3: TGTGCCATCAGTTCGACTAGCGGACTCGACGAGCAGTACTTC. It yields the protein CAISSTSGLDEQYF.

The chain couples TRBV6-1 to TRBJ2-7; D is undetermined. V lost 7 bases and J lost 2, with 6 bases in between. The CDR3 is 11 residues long. Germline values: CDR1 MNHNS, CDR2 SASEGT. The CDR3 sequence is CASTYTYEQYF. The CDR3 bases are TGTGCCAGCACTTACACCTACGAGCAGTACTTC.

V and J are TRBV7-2 and TRBJ1-5; perhaps TRBD1 as D (6 bases). V dropped 0 bases and J dropped 4 bases, with 13 bases sitting between them. Germline V gene data show CDR1 as SGHTA and CDR2 as FQGNSA. The CDR3 consists of 16 residues. CDR3 region: CASSLASGTPNQPQHF. Written as DNA, the CDR3 is TGTGCCAGCAGCTTAGCCTCCGGGACACCGAATCAGCCCCAGCATTTT.

This clone was seen only once. The chain combines TRBV6-1 with TRBJ1-2; D is ambiguous. V gave up 7 bases and J gave up 4 bases, with 13 bases separating them. Germline CDR1 reads MNHNS; CDR2 reads SASEGT. CDR3 length equals 13 residues. In DNA, the CDR3 is TGTGCCAGCACCAGCGTCGCCTTCTATGGCTACACCTTC. It translates to CASTSVAFYGYTF.

CDR3 region: CASSVAGTGRWDEQFF. Here the CDR3 DNA reads TGTGCCAGCAGTGTCGCGGGGACAGGACGATGGGATGAGCAGTTCTTC. The chain employs TRBV6-1 and TRBJ2-1, with 8 bases fitting TRBD1. Germline V gene sequence: CDR1 MNHNS, CDR2 SASEGT. The CDR3 is 16 residues long. V lost 4 bases, J lost 8 bases, and 13 bases stayed unmatched.